This T cell receptor beta chain was retrieved from a study of breast tumors, draining lymph nodes, adjacent tissues. General observations from the study: Tumor TCR diversity was below lymph nodes but above nontumor tissue.

One entry per CDR3 protein, called by TCRdb with MiXCR from the multiplex PCR reads. The profile shows around 150,000 distinct CDR3 sequences, approximately 30% of them singletons. The lymph nodes were axillary draining lymph nodes from breast cancer patients. This clonotype was seen ten or more times. No antigen is known for it. Looked up from germline, CDR1 is SGHRS and CDR2 is YFSETQ. V was clipped by 0 bases and J by 1 base, with 10 bases between them. This CDR3 has 16 residues. Material for sequencing was axillary lymph node tissue. This rearrangement joins TRBV5-1 to TRBJ1-4; D gene unclear. This receptor was obtained from a female donor with breast cancer. Some clones in this sample may be carry-over from other donors' samples. The CDR3 is CASSLEYPITNEKLFF. The CDR3 DNA is TGCGCCAGCAGCTTGGAATATCCAATAACTAATGAAAAACTGTTTTTT. The variable domain in full, completed from reference TRBV5-1 and TRBJ1-4, reads KAGVTQTPRYLIKTRGQQVTLSCSPISGHRSVSWYQQTPGQGLQFLFEYFSETQRNKGNFPGRFSGRQFSNSRSEMNVSTLELGDSALYLCASSLEYPITNEKLFFGSGTQLSVL.